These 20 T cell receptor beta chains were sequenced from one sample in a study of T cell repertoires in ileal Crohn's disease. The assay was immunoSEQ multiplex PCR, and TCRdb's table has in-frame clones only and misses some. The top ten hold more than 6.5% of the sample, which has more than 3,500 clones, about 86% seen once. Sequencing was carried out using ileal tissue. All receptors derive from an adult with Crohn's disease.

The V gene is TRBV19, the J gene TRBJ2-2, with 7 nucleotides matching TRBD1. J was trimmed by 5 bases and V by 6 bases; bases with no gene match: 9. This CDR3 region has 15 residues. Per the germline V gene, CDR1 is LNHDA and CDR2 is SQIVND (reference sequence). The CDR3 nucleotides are TGTGCCAGTAGCCCCGTAGGGGGCGGGACCGGGGAGCTGTTTTTT. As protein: CASSPVGGGTGELFF.

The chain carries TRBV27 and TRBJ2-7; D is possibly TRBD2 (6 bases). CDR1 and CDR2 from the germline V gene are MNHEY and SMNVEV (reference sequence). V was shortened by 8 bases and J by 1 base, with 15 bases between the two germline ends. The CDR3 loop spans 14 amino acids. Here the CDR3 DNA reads TGTGCCAGCGCGGACGGGGACTTGTCCTACGAGCAGTACTTC. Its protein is CASADGDLSYEQYF.

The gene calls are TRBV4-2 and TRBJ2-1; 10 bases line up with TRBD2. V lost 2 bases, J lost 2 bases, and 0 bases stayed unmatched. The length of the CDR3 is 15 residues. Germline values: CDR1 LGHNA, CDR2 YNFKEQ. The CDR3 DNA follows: TGTGCCAGCAGCCAACTAGCGGGGGCCTACAATGAGCAGTTCTTC. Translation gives CASSQLAGAYNEQFF.

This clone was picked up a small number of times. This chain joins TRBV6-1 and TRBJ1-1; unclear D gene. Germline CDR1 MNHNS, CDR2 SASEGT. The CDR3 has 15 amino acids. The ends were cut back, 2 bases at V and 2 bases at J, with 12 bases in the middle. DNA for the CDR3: TGTGCCAGCAGTGAACGGCGGGTTTATAACACTGAAGCTTTCTTT. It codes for CASSERRVYNTEAFF.

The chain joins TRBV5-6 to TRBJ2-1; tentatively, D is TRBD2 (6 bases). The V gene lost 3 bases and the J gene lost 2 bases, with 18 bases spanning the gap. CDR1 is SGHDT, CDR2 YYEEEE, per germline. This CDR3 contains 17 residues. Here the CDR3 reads CASSWRSGSRPYNEQFF. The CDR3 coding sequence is TGTGCCAGCAGCTGGAGGTCCGGGAGCCGCCCCTACAATGAGCAGTTCTTC.

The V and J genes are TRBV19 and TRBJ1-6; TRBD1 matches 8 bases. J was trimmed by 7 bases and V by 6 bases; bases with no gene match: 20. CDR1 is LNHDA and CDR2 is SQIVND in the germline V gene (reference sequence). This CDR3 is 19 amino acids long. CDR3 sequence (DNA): TGTGCCAGTAGCATGGGGTCCGTTGTCTCGACAGGGGTAAATTCACCCCTCCACTTT. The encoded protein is CASSMGSVVSTGVNSPLHF.

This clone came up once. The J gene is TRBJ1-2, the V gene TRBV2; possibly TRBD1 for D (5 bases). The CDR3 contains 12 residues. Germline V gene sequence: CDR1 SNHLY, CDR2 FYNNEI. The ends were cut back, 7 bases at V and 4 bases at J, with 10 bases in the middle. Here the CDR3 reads CASIGVGYGYTF. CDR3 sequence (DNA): TGTGCCAGCATAGGGGTGGGCTATGGCTACACCTTC. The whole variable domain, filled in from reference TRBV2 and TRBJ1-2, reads EPEVTQTPSHQVTQMGQEVILRCVPISNHLYFYWYRQILGQKVEFLVSFYNNEISEKSEIFDDQFSVERPDGSNFTLKIRSTKLEDSAMYFCASIGVGYGYTFGSGTRLTVV.

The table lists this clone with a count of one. CDR3 sequence (DNA): TGTGCCAGCAGCTTAGTAGCGACACCCTACAATGAGCAGTTCTTC. Protein sequence: CASSLVATPYNEQFF. This chain uses TRBV11-2 with TRBJ2-1; D is possibly TRBD2 (5 bases). Germline lookup yields CDR1 SGHAT and CDR2 FQNNGV. Trimming removed 1 base from V and 2 bases from J, with 9 bases in between. The CDR3 covers 15 residues.

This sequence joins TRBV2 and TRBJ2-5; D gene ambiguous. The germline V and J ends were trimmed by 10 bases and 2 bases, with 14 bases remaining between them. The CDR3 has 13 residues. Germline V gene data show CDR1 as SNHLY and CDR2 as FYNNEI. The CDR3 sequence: CATLRSYQETQYF. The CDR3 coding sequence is TGTGCCACACTGAGGAGTTATCAAGAGACCCAGTACTTC.

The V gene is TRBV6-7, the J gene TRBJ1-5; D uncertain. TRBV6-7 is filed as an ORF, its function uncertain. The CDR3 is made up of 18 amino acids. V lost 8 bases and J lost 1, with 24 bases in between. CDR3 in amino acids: CASFPRGGHVGSNQPQHF. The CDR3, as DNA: TGTGCCAGCTTCCCCCGGGGAGGTCATGTTGGGAGCAATCAGCCCCAGCATTTT.

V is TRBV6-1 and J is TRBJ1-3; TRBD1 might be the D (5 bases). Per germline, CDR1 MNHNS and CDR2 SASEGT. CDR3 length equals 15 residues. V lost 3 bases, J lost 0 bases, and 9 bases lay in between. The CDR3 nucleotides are TGTGCCAGCAGTGAGAAAGGGGACTCTGGAAACACCATATATTTT. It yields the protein CASSEKGDSGNTIYF.

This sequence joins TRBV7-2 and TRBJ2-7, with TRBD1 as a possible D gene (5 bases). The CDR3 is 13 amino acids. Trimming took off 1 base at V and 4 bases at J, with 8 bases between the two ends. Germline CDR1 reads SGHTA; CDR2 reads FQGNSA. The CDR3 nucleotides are TGTGCCAGCAGCTTAGGCAGGGTTTACGAGCAGTACTTC. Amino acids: CASSLGRVYEQYF.

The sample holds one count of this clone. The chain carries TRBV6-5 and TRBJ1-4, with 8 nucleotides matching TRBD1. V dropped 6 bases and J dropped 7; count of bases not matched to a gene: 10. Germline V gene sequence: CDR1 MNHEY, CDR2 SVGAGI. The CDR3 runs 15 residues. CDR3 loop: CASRPTGGLSEKLFF. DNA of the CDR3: TGTGCCAGCAGGCCCACAGGGGGTCTCAGTGAAAAACTGTTTTTT.

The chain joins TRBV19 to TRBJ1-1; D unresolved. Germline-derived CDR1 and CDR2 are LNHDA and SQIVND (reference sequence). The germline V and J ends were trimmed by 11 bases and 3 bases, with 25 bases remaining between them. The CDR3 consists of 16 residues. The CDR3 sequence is CAPREGRAGWHTEAFF. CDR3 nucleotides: TGTGCCCCCCGGGAGGGTAGGGCCGGGTGGCACACTGAAGCTTTCTTT.

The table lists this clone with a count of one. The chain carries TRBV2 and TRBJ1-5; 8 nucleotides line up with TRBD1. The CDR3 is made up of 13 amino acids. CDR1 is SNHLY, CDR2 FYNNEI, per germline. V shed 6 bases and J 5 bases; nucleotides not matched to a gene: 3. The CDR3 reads CASRGQGHQPQHF. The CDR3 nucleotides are TGTGCCAGCAGAGGACAGGGTCATCAGCCCCAGCATTTT.

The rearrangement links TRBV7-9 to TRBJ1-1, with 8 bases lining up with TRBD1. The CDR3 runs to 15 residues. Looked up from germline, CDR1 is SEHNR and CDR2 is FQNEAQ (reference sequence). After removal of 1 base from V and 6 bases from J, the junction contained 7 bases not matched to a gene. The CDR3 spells CASSLGTGGIAEAFF. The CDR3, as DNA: TGTGCCAGCAGCTTAGGTACAGGGGGTATCGCTGAAGCTTTCTTT.

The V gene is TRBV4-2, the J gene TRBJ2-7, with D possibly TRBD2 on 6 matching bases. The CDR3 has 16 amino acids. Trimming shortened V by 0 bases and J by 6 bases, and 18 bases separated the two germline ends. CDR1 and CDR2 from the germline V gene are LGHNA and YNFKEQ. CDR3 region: CASSQEGGTGGGEQYF. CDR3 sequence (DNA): TGTGCCAGCAGCCAAGAGGGTGGGACTGGGGGAGGCGAGCAGTACTTC.

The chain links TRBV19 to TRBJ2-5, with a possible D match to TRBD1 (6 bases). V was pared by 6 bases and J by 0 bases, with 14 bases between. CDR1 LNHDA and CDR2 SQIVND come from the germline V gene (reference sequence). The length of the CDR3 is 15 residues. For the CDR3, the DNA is TGTGCCAGTAGCCGGACAGCTTTGTACCAAGAGACCCAGTACTTC. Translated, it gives CASSRTALYQETQYF.

The CDR3 bases are TGTGCCAGCAGCTTAAAGGGTAGCGGTATATCCTACGAGCAGTACTTC. Its translation: CASSLKGSGISYEQYF. The rearrangement links TRBV11-2 to TRBJ2-7; TRBD2 is a possible D gene (6 bases). With 2 bases removed from V and 1 base from J, the gap between germline ends came to 15 bases. CDR3 size: 16 residues. Per germline, CDR1 SGHAT and CDR2 FQNNGV.

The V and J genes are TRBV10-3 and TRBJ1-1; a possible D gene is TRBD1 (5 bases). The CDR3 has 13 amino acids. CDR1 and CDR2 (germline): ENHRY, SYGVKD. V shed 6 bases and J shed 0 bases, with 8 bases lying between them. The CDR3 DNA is TGTGCCATCAGGACAGCCATGAACACTGAAGCTTTCTTT. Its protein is CAIRTAMNTEAFF.